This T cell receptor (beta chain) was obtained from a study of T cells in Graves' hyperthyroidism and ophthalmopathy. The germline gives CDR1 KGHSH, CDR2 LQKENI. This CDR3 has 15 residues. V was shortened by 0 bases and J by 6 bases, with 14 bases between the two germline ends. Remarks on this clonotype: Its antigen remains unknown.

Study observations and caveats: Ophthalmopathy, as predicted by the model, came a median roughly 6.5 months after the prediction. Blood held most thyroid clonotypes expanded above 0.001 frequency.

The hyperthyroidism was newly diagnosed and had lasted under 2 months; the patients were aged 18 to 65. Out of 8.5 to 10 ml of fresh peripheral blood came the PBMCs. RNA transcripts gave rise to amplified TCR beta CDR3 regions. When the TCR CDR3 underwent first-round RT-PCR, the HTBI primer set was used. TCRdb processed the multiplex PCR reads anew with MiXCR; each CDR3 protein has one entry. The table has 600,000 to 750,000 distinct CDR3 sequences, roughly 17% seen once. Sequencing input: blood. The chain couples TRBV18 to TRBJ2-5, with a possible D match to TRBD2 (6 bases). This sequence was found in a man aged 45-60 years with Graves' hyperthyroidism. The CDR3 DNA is TGTGCCAGCTCACCACCGGGGGGTGCCAAGAAGACCCAGTACTTC. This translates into CASSPPGGAKKTQYF.